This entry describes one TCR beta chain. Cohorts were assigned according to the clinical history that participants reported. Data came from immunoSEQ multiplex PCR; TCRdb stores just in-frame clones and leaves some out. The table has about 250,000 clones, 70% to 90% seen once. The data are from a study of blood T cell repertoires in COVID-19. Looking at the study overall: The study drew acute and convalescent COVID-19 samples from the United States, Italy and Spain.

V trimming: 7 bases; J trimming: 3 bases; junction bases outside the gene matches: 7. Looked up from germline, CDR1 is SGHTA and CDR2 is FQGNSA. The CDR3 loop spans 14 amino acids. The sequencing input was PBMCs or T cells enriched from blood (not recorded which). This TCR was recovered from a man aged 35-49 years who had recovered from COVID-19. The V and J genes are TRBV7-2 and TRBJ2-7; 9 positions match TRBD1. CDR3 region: CASNPTGGVYEQYF. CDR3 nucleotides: TGTGCCAGCAACCCGACAGGGGGAGTCTACGAGCAGTACTTC. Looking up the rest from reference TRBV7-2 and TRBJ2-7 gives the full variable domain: GAGVSQSPSNKVTEKGKDVELRCDPISGHTALYWYRQSLGQGLEFLIYFQGNSAPDKSGLPSDRFSAERTGGSVSTLTIQRTQQEDSAVYLCASNPTGGVYEQYFGPGTRLTVT.